Each of the 10 T cell receptor beta chains below was sequenced from the same sample in a study of CD8+ T cells in alopecia areata (dated by TCRdb to 2017 to 2018). What the time point label conveys for this sample: less than five weeks on oral tofacitinib. The treatment or condition label for this specimen denotes: oral pan-JAK inhibitor, 5-10 mg twice daily. The method behind the library was the immunoSEQ multiplex PCR assay. RNA was extracted from all samples and reverse transcribed into cDNA as template for TCR sequencing. TCRdb re-hosts the immuneACCESS table, in-frame sequences only. Its copies lack some clones; in the studies checked, an unresolved V gene accounts for under half of them, and the cause for the rest is not known. This sample comprises about 190,000 clones, 60% to 70% of them detected only once. In total, the top ten clones hold approximately 0.7% of the sample. Sequenced here: CD4+ T cells sorted from blood, sampled at week 4, from a patient treated with tofacitinib. The receptors were gathered from a human donor with alopecia areata.

This clone was observed a handful of times. This same CDR3 is encoded by further DNA sequences in the sample. V and J are TRBV7-2 and TRBJ2-7; D remains unclear. From germline, CDR1 is SGHTA and CDR2 FQGNSA. V was pared by 5 bases and J by 2 bases, with 13 bases between. The CDR3 contains 14 residues. The CDR3 coding sequence is TGTGCCAGCAGCCAGCCGGGCCCGCCCTACGAGCAGTACTTC. This gives the protein CASSQPGPPYEQYF.

The chain links TRBV30 to TRBJ1-5; the D gene is possibly TRBD1 (5 bases). The CDR3 has 13 residues. Trimming took 0 bases from V and 5 from J, leaving 8 bases between them. Germline assignment: CDR1 GTSNPN and CDR2 SVGIG (reference sequence). The CDR3: CAWSVTVDQPQHF. CDR3 sequence (DNA): TGTGCCTGGAGTGTGACAGTCGATCAGCCCCAGCATTTT.

V gene TRBV11-2 combines with J gene TRBJ1-1, with D unclear. Germline loops: CDR1 SGHAT, CDR2 FQNNGV. The V end lost 5 bases, the J end lost 11 bases, and 24 bases lay between the germline ends. The CDR3 spans 15 residues. Here the CDR3 reads CASSHPPGTAKQAFF. CDR3 bases: TGTGCCAGCAGCCACCCCCCGGGCACTGCTAAGCAGGCTTTCTTT.

This clone was picked up a small number of times. The chain uses TRBV2 and TRBJ2-1, with 15 positions matching TRBD2. Looked up from germline, CDR1 is SNHLY and CDR2 is FYNNEI. The CDR3 extends over 16 amino acids. V lost 7 bases to trimming and J lost 7 bases; unmatched junction nucleotides: 8. CDR3 region: CASTPGTSGRTNEQFF. CDR3 DNA: TGTGCCAGCACCCCCGGGACTAGCGGGAGGACGAATGAGCAGTTCTTC.

The chain joins TRBV4-3 to TRBJ2-6; D is perhaps TRBD1 (6 bases). Germline V lookup: CDR1 LGHNA, CDR2 YSLEER. This CDR3 has 16 amino acids. V was trimmed by 0 bases and J by 2 bases, leaving 8 bases between them. The CDR3 reads CASSQDRGAGANVLTF. In DNA, the CDR3 is TGCGCCAGCAGCCAAGACAGGGGCGCTGGGGCCAACGTCCTGACTTTC.

The genes are TRBV29-1 and TRBJ1-1; TRBD1 matches at 7 bases. The J segment lost 4 bases and the V segment lost 7 bases, leaving 9 bases of the junction unmatched. The germline gives CDR1 SQVTM, CDR2 ANQGSEA. The CDR3 spans 13 residues. The CDR3 spells CSAISQGGTEAFF. DNA for the CDR3: TGCAGCGCCATCTCCCAGGGGGGCACTGAAGCTTTCTTT. The complete variable domain, with remaining parts taken from reference TRBV29-1 and TRBJ1-1, reads SAVISQKPSRDICQRGTSLTIQCQVDSQVTMMFWYRQQPGQSLTLIATANQGSEATYESGFVIDKFPISRPNLTFSTLTVSNMSPEDSSIYLCSAISQGGTEAFFGQGTRLTVV.

The chain employs TRBV7-9 and TRBJ2-2, with 10 bases that match TRBD2. The length of the CDR3 is 16 residues. Losses at the gene ends were 6 bases for V and 4 bases for J; bases not matched to a gene: 8. Looked up from germline, CDR1 is SEHNR and CDR2 is FQNEAQ (reference sequence). CDR3: CASSFLAGVGTGELFF. The CDR3 DNA is TGTGCCAGCAGTTTTCTAGCGGGAGTCGGCACCGGGGAGCTGTTTTTT.

This clone has just a few counts. The genes are TRBV29-1 and TRBJ2-6; possible D gene TRBD1, 6 bases. Germline-derived CDR1 and CDR2 are SQVTM and ANQGSEA. Trimming stripped 6 bases from V and 3 bases from J, with 15 bases between. This CDR3 contains 15 residues. CDR3 protein: CSVFPDSRGANVLTF. The CDR3 nucleotides are TGCAGCGTCTTCCCGGACAGCCGTGGGGCCAACGTCCTGACTTTC. The variable domain in full, with the rest retrieved from reference TRBV29-1 and TRBJ2-6, is SAVISQKPSRDICQRGTSLTIQCQVDSQVTMMFWYRQQPGQSLTLIATANQGSEATYESGFVIDKFPISRPNLTFSTLTVSNMSPEDSSIYLCSVFPDSRGANVLTFGAGSRLTVL.

The V gene is TRBV29-1, the J gene TRBJ1-1; the D is unclear. The CDR3 runs to 12 residues. V lost 2 bases to trimming and J lost 0 bases, with 4 bases between them. The germline V gene encodes CDR1 SQVTM and CDR2 ANQGSEA. In DNA form, the CDR3 reads TGCAGCGTTGAACTTCTGAACACTGAAGCTTTCTTT. This encodes CSVELLNTEAFF.

The V call is TRBV4-1, the J call TRBJ1-2, with D perhaps matching TRBD1 (6 bases). V lost 4 bases and J lost 5, with 14 bases in between. The CDR3 is made up of 14 amino acids. The germline V gene has CDR1 MGHRA and CDR2 YSYEKL. CDR3 bases: TGCGCCAGCAGCCCCGGGGGGCACCTTTATGGCTACACCTTC. This sequence encodes CASSPGGHLYGYTF.